The next 28 T cell receptor beta chains were all read from a single sample in a study of human T cells and chemical hapten exposure. MiXCR, run by TCRdb on the RACE reads, gives a single entry per CDR3 protein. The sample lists under 300,000 distinct CDR3 sequences; around 7.3% were seen once. As for time point: pre-sensitization, week 0. Treatment in this sample: therapeutic diphenylcyclopropenone sensitization with weekly scalp DPC. The source material was whole blood, sampled in connection with sensitization to the hapten diphenylcyclopropenone (DPC). The source of these receptors is a man aged 18 to 29 with alopecia areata. Some clones in this sample may be carry-over from other donors' samples.

Ten or more counts support this clonotype. At one end, the junction sequence differs from germline, possibly due to a read error. This chain joins TRBV5-1 and TRBJ1-1; D unresolved. The CDR3 is 14 residues long. CDR1 SGHRS and CDR2 YFSETQ come from the germline V gene. The CDR3 nucleotides read TGTGCCAGCAGCTTAAGAGGAGTGAACACTGAAGCTTTCTTT. As protein: CASSLRGVNTEAFF.

This clonotype was observed a handful of times. The V gene is TRBV4-2, the J gene TRBJ2-3; D is perhaps TRBD2 (5 bases). V was trimmed by 0 bases and J by 2 bases, leaving 12 bases between them. CDR3 length equals 16 residues. The germline gives CDR1 LGHNA, CDR2 YNFKEQ. The CDR3 region has the DNA TGTGCCAGCAGCCAAGAATTTCCAGCGGACACAGATACGCAGTATTTT. It translates to CASSQEFPADTDTQYF.

This clonotype has a handful of counts. CDR3 amino acids: CASSPGQGTYEQYF. The CDR3 coding sequence is TGTGCCAGCAGCCCGGGACAGGGAACCTACGAGCAGTACTTC. The chain uses TRBV14 and TRBJ2-7, with 9 bases lining up with TRBD1. J lost 2 bases, V lost 4 bases, and 3 bases had no gene match. This CDR3 spans 14 amino acids. Germline V gene data show CDR1 as SGHDN and CDR2 as FVKESK. Together with reference TRBV14 and TRBJ2-7, the CDR3 gives the full variable domain: EAGVTQFPSHSVIEKGQTVTLRCDPISGHDNLYWYRRVMGKEIKFLLHFVKESKQDESGMPNNRFLAERTGGTYSTLKVQPAELEDSGVYFCASSPGQGTYEQYFGPGTRLTVT.

This clonotype was seen a handful of times. V and J are TRBV5-1 and TRBJ2-4, with D perhaps matching TRBD2 (6 bases). This CDR3 is built from 15 residues. Germline V gene lookup returns CDR1 SGHRS and CDR2 YFSETQ. Deletions cut 5 bases from V and 1 base from J, with 13 bases between. The CDR3 loop reads CASRKGTRAKNIQYF. CDR3 sequence (DNA): TGCGCCAGCAGAAAAGGGACTCGGGCCAAAAACATTCAGTACTTC.

This clonotype occurred a few times. The V call is TRBV7-9, the J call TRBJ2-7; weak D call: TRBD1 (6 bases). With 5 bases removed from V and 7 bases from J, the gap between germline ends came to 21 bases. The germline gives CDR1 SEHNR, CDR2 FQNEAQ (reference sequence). This CDR3 comprises 15 residues. CDR3 in amino acids: CASSPQDWGRGEQYV. The DNA of the CDR3 is TGTGCCAGCAGCCCTCAGGATTGGGGGCGTGGGGAGCAGTACGTC.

This clonotype was observed a few times. The J gene is TRBJ1-1, the V gene TRBV10-2, with 10 positions matching TRBD1. CDR3 length: 17 residues. The V gene end was trimmed by 0 bases and the J gene end by 0 bases; junction bases not matched to a gene: 4. The germline gives CDR1 WSHSY, CDR2 SAAADI. CDR3 residues: CASSESKTGGMNTEAFF. DNA of the CDR3: TGCGCCAGCAGTGAGTCGAAGACAGGGGGCATGAACACTGAAGCTTTCTTT.

The J gene is TRBJ1-6, the V gene TRBV5-1; 9 bases match TRBD1. Germline assignment: CDR1 SGHRS and CDR2 YFSETQ. The CDR3 contains 20 residues. V shed 0 bases and J 0 bases; nucleotides not matched to a gene: 10. The CDR3 loop reads CASSLVGTGIGFSYNSPLHF. The DNA of the CDR3 is TGCGCCAGCAGCTTGGTGGGGACAGGGATTGGCTTCTCCTATAATTCACCCCTCCACTTT.

This clonotype has ten or more counts. The J gene is TRBJ2-2, the V gene TRBV3-1; TRBD1 aligns across 7 bases. This CDR3 has 16 amino acids. Germline V gene sequence: CDR1 LGHDT, CDR2 YNNKEL (reference sequence). With V trimmed by 2 bases and J by 3 bases, 6 bases remained unmatched. The CDR3, as DNA: TGTGCCAGCAGCCAAAGACAGGGTACACACACCGGGGAGCTGTTTTTT. Protein product: CASSQRQGTHTGELFF.

This clonotype has a count of ten or more. This chain joins TRBV29-1 and TRBJ1-1, with D perhaps matching TRBD1 (5 bases). V was trimmed by 4 bases and J by 5 bases, leaving 11 bases between them. Germline values: CDR1 SQVTM, CDR2 ANQGSEA. The CDR3 contains 12 residues. The CDR3 DNA sequence: TGCAGCGTTGTTAGGGGCTGGACTGAAGCTTTCTTT. It is translated as CSVVRGWTEAFF. The full variable domain, completed using reference TRBV29-1 and TRBJ1-1, is SAVISQKPSRDICQRGTSLTIQCQVDSQVTMMFWYRQQPGQSLTLIATANQGSEATYESGFVIDKFPISRPNLTFSTLTVSNMSPEDSSIYLCSVVRGWTEAFFGQGTRLTVV.

This clonotype was found many times. The chain couples TRBV27 to TRBJ1-6; perhaps TRBD1 as D (6 bases). From germline, CDR1 is MNHEY and CDR2 SMNVEV (reference sequence). The germline V and J ends were trimmed by 5 bases and 7 bases, with 9 bases remaining between them. The CDR3 length is 13 residues. CDR3: CASSRDRNSPLHF. CDR3 nucleotide sequence: TGTGCCAGCAGTCGAGACAGGAATTCACCCCTCCACTTT.

This clonotype was observed a handful of times. This chain uses TRBV5-1 with TRBJ2-4, with 13 bases lining up with TRBD2. In germline, CDR1 is SGHRS, CDR2 YFSETQ. V shed 4 bases, J shed 0 bases, and the junction held 10 bases outside the gene matches. CDR3 length: 19 residues. For the CDR3, the DNA is TGCGCCAGCAGCGGGGGACTAGCGGGGTTTGACTTAGCCAAAAACATTCAGTACTTC. This encodes CASSGGLAGFDLAKNIQYF.

This rearrangement joins TRBV20-1 to TRBJ2-4; no firm D call. This CDR3 has 15 residues. In germline, CDR1 is DFQATT, CDR2 SNEGSKA (reference sequence). V was trimmed by 0 bases and J by 0 bases, leaving 9 bases between them. The CDR3 nucleotides are TGCAGTGCTAGAGAGGTGGACCTAGCCAAAAACATTCAGTACTTC. Translating it yields CSAREVDLAKNIQYF.

This clonotype occurred many times. The V call is TRBV12-5, the J call TRBJ1-1; D gene ambiguous. The germline V and J ends were trimmed by 6 bases and 0 bases, with 8 bases remaining between them. The CDR3 totals 13 residues. Germline assignment: CDR1 LGHNT and CDR2 FRNRAP. Here the CDR3 reads CASGVRMNTEAFF. The CDR3 nucleotides are TGTGCTAGTGGGGTCAGAATGAACACTGAAGCTTTCTTT.

V usage is TRBV10-3 and J usage is TRBJ1-6; maybe TRBD1 (6 bases). Germline CDR1 reads ENHRY; CDR2 reads SYGVKD. The V end lost 3 bases, the J end lost 7 bases, and 13 bases lay between the germline ends. The CDR3 length is 15 residues. CDR3 amino acids: CAISEPGQPNSPLHF. The CDR3 DNA follows: TGTGCCATCAGTGAACCGGGACAACCAAATTCACCCCTCCACTTT.

The chain uses TRBV12-3 or TRBV12-4 and TRBJ1-1; TRBD1 matches 10 bases. The CDR3 is 14 amino acids. V dropped 6 bases and J dropped 2; count of bases not matched to a gene: 3. The CDR3 sequence is CASRRQGANTEAFF. For the CDR3, the DNA is TGTGCCAGCAGGCGACAGGGGGCAAACACTGAAGCTTTCTTT.

This clonotype was counted only a few times. This sequence joins TRBV5-1 and TRBJ1-5; TRBD1 is a possible D gene (5 bases). Per germline, CDR1 SGHRS and CDR2 YFSETQ. The CDR3 has 13 amino acids. Trimming took 0 bases from V and 7 from J, leaving 8 bases between them. DNA of the CDR3: TGCGCCAGCAGCTTGGTATGGGGCCAGCCCCAGCATTTT. This translates into CASSLVWGQPQHF.

This clonotype was seen ten or more times. The V call is TRBV7-3, the J call TRBJ2-3; 15 nucleotides agree with TRBD2. V lost 4 bases to trimming and J lost 1 base; unmatched junction nucleotides: 6. Germline V gene lookup returns CDR1 SGHTA and CDR2 FQGTGA. The CDR3 is made up of 18 amino acids. The chain's CDR3 is CASSSPGLAGGRTDTQYF. In nucleotides, the CDR3 is TGTGCCAGCAGCTCACCGGGACTAGCGGGGGGCCGCACAGATACGCAGTATTTT.

This clonotype was detected only a few times. The J gene is TRBJ2-2, the V gene TRBV7-6, with 8 bases fitting TRBD2. The ends lost 5 bases at V and 2 bases at J; junction bases unmatched: 4. This CDR3 is 15 amino acids long. In germline, CDR1 is SGHVS, CDR2 FNYEAQ. The CDR3 here is CASSTGTRNTGELFF. CDR3 sequence (DNA): TGTGCCAGCAGCACCGGGACTAGAAACACCGGGGAGCTGTTTTTT.

This clonotype was recorded a few times. This rearrangement joins TRBV5-1 to TRBJ2-1; D gene uncertain. This CDR3 has 15 residues. CDR1 is SGHRS, CDR2 YFSETQ, per germline. The V gene lost 5 bases and the J gene lost 8 bases, with 20 bases spanning the gap. The CDR3 DNA sequence: TGCGCCAGCAGACAAACAGCCGGGCCCCGGTATGAGCAGTTCTTC. Its protein product is CASRQTAGPRYEQFF.

Many counts were recorded for this clonotype. The chain joins TRBV27 to TRBJ1-1; maybe TRBD1 (6 bases). V gave up 5 bases and J gave up 1 base, with 17 bases separating them. Germline V gives CDR1 MNHEY, CDR2 SMNVEV (reference sequence). There are 16 residues in the CDR3. The CDR3, as DNA: TGTGCCAGCAGTACATGGGGGCGAAGGCAGAACACTGAAGCTTTCTTT. It codes for CASSTWGRRQNTEAFF.

This clonotype was found a few times. The V gene is TRBV20-1, the J gene TRBJ1-5, with D perhaps TRBD1 (5 bases). The CDR3 totals 13 residues. Germline V gives CDR1 DFQATT, CDR2 SNEGSKA (reference sequence). Trimming left V 3 bases short and J 10 bases short, with 16 bases between. Here the CDR3 reads CSARVPGGYPQHF. The CDR3 DNA reads as TGCAGTGCTAGGGTTCCGGGGGGATACCCCCAGCATTTT.

The chain uses TRBV21-1 and TRBJ1-5. TRBV21-1 is termed a pseudogene. This CDR3 region has 17 residues. The CDR3 coding sequence is TGTGCCAGCAGCAAAGCGCTCGGAGCGGATAGCAATCAGCCCCAGCATTTT. This encodes CASSKALGADSNQPQHF.

The chain employs TRBV6-2 or TRBV6-3 and TRBJ1-1; no definite D call. Trimming removed 0 bases from V and 11 bases from J, with 10 bases in between. Looked up from germline, CDR1 is MNHEY and CDR2 is SVGEGT. The CDR3 covers 12 residues. CDR3 bases: TGTGCCAGCAGTTACTCCCTGCGGAGTGCTTTCTTT. Translating gives CASSYSLRSAFF.

This clonotype was seen a few times. The chain carries TRBV6-2 or TRBV6-3 and TRBJ2-1; 8 nucleotides line up with TRBD1. Germline loops: CDR1 MNHEY, CDR2 SVGEGT. The CDR3 has 15 amino acids. The V and J ends lost 6 bases and 7 bases, in that order; junction bases with no gene match: 11. The CDR3 DNA follows: TGTGCCAGCAGCGAAATCAGGGGGCGCGGGAATGAGCAGTTCTTC. Amino acids: CASSEIRGRGNEQFF.

This clonotype has only a few counts. The rearrangement links TRBV10-3 to TRBJ1-2; D is unresolved. V was trimmed by 6 bases and J by 9 bases, leaving 14 bases between them. This CDR3 region has 12 residues. From germline, CDR1 is ENHRY and CDR2 SYGVKD. CDR3 DNA: TGTGCCATCAGCGACAACGACCCTCGCTACACCTTC. Translation gives CAISDNDPRYTF.

The rearrangement joins TRBV6-2 or TRBV6-3 to TRBJ1-2; D ambiguous. The germline CDR1 and CDR2 sequences are MNHEY and SVGEGT. Trimming took 2 bases from V and 1 from J, leaving 5 bases between them. This CDR3 is 13 amino acids long. The CDR3 loop is CASSYQDNYGYTF. For the CDR3, the DNA is TGTGCCAGCAGTTACCAGGATAACTATGGCTACACCTTC.

This clonotype appeared a few times. The V call is TRBV5-1, the J call TRBJ2-7; 10 positions agree with TRBD1. V gave up 4 bases and J gave up 1 base; unmatched junction bases: 5. The CDR3 sequence is 15 residues long. Germline V lookup: CDR1 SGHRS, CDR2 YFSETQ. The DNA for the CDR3 is TGCGCCAGCAGCGTGGGACAGGGGTTGTCCTACGAGCAGTACTTC. This codes for CASSVGQGLSYEQYF.

This clonotype was recorded a few times. The chain carries TRBV7-2 and TRBJ2-7, with D unresolved. Trimming pared 4 bases from V and 2 bases from J, leaving 12 bases between. This CDR3 region has 14 residues. CDR1 is SGHTA, CDR2 FQGNSA, per germline. CDR3 in amino acids: CASSSPVGTYEQYF. CDR3 coding DNA: TGTGCCAGCAGCTCCCCAGTTGGAACCTACGAGCAGTACTTC.